This is a list of T cell receptor beta chains from one sample in a study of blood T cell repertoires in COVID-19. Data came from immunoSEQ multiplex PCR; TCRdb stores just in-frame clones and leaves some out. This table holds a few hundred thousand clones, about 85% found once. Sequencing input: peripheral blood. These receptors were collected from a human donor with COVID-19, enrolled during active disease. The donor label of this sample is uncertain. The conserved cysteine and the conserved F or W are not part of the CDR3 here.

V gene	J gene	CDR3 protein
TRBV5-5	TRBJ2-7	ASSLGWRAAGGLYEQY
TRBV15	TRBJ2-2	ATSRDLGGELF
TRBV19	TRBJ1-2	ASSIGNVLINYGYT
TRBV28	TRBJ1-5	ASSRRTGVNQPQH
TRBV10-3	TRBJ1-1	AIRAGSGGLMNTEAF
TRBV28	TRBJ1-2	ASSLGGGAYGYT
TRBV11-3	TRBJ1-1	ASSLRLQGPTEAF
TRBV7-9	TRBJ1-2	ASSRSEGAYGYT
TRBV7-9	TRBJ2-1	ASSLAGTSSEQF
TRBV19	TRBJ1-2	ASSIMGRPGYT
TRBV27	TRBJ1-6	ASSFSLPGQEARFYNSPLH
TRBV19	TRBJ1-1	ASTAGDMNTEAF
TRBV3-1/TRBV3-2	TRBJ2-7	ASSQGRGPNYEQY
TRBV28	TRBJ1-3	ASSSYTGGGNTIY
TRBV2	TRBJ2-5	ASSPGQSRTQY
TRBV19	TRBJ2-1	ASSQSGRSYNEQF
TRBV25-1	TRBJ1-2	ASSEPGTYGYT
TRBV7-2	TRBJ2-5	ASSFSAGETQY
TRBV5-6	TRBJ1-1	ASRVTDMNTEAF
TRBV3-1/TRBV3-2	TRBJ2-7	ASSQDLGGRSHEQY
TRBV6-2/TRBV6-3	TRBJ2-1	ASSYQAGGQYNEQF
TRBV5-1	TRBJ2-7	ASSLYPGAYEQY
TRBV29-1	TRBJ1-1	SVEDLPGMGAF
TRBV10-3	TRBJ1-6	ATNDRGREDNSPLH
TRBV4-2	TRBJ2-2	ASSQLGRQGAATGELF
TRBV18	TRBJ2-5	ASSPTGETQY
TRBV5-1	TRBJ1-5	ASSLAGGEGNQPQH
TRBV27	TRBJ1-1	ASSANHDRSTEAF
TRBV6-2/TRBV6-3	TRBJ1-6	ASSYESGASPLH
TRBV5-1	TRBJ1-3	ASSRGTPQGNTIY
TRBV25-1	TRBJ1-5	ASSASGATNQPQH
TRBV5-1	TRBJ2-3	ASSLGSADTQY
TRBV15	TRBJ1-3	ATSRVGGAAGSSGNTIY
TRBV5-1	TRBJ2-7	ASSLESVEYYSYEQY
TRBV27	TRBJ1-2	ASSLDRVANYGYT
TRBV6-6	TRBJ1-5	ASSYGDQPQH
TRBV9	TRBJ1-3	ASSVRAGTGNTIY
TRBV18	TRBJ1-1	ASSPDRAGEAF
TRBV5-6	TRBJ1-5	ASSRTGHSNQPQH
TRBV6-2/TRBV6-3	TRBJ1-6	ASSYERGTPLH
TRBV7-8	TRBJ1-4	ASSLNVDRRVNEKLF
TRBV3-1/TRBV3-2	TRBJ1-5	ASSQGEGPQH
TRBV2	TRBJ1-5	ASTTDRADQPQH
TRBV7-2	TRBJ1-2	ASSRDRGERSGYT
TRBV14	TRBJ2-7	ASSQEHRPTYEQY
TRBV5-6	TRBJ2-1	ASTFRGFEQF
TRBV19	TRBJ2-7	ASSKVTGFDEQY
TRBV30	TRBJ1-2	AWSGLRDNRDQAT
TRBV6-5	TRBJ1-1	ASSLTVDTEAF
TRBV5-1	TRBJ1-1	ASSFQGVSNTEAF
TRBV6-2/TRBV6-3	TRBJ1-1	ASSVYRDNPLPTEAF
TRBV5-3	TRBJ1-2	ARSQRGGMNYGYT
TRBV28	TRBJ1-1	ASRIHRGTEAF
TRBV7-9	TRBJ2-7	ASSLESVHEQY
TRBV11-2	TRBJ2-7	ASSAGTPGIEQY